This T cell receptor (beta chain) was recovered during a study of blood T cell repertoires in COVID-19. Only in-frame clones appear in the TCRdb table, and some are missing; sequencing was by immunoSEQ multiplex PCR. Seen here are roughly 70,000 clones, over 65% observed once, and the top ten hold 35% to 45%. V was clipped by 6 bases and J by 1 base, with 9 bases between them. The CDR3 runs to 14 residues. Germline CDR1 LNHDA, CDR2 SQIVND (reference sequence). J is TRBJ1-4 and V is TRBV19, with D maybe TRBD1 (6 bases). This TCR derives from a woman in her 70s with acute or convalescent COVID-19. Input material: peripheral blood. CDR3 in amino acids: CASRRGITNEKLFF. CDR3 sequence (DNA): TGTGCCAGTAGAAGGGGGATAACTAATGAAAAACTGTTTTTT.